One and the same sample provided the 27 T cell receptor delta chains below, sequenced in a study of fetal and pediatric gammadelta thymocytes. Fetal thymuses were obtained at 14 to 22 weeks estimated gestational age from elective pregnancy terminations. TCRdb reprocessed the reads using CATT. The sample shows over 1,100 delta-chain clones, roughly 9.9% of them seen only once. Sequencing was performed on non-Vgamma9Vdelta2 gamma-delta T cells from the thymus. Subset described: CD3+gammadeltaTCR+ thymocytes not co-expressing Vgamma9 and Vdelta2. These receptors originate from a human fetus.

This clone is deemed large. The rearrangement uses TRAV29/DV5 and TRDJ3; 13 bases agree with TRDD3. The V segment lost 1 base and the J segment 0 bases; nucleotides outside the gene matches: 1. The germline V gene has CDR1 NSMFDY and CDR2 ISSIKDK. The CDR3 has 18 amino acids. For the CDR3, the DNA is TGTGCAGCAAGCTACTGGGGGATACGCTCCTGGGACACCCGACAGATGTTTTTC. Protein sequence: CAASYWGIRSWDTRQMFF. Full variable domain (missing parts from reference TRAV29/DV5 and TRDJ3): DQQVKQNSPSLSVQEGRISILNCDYTNSMFDYFLWYKKYPAEGPTFLISISSIKDKNEDGRFTVFLNKSAKHLSLHIVPSQPGDSAVYFCAASYWGIRSWDTRQMFFGTGIKLFVEP.

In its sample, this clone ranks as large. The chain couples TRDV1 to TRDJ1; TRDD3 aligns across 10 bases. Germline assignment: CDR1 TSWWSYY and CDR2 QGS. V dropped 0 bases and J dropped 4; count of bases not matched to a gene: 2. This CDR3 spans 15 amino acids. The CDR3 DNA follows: TGTGCTCTTGGGGAACTTGCTGGGGGATACGATAAACTCATCTTT. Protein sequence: CALGELAGGYDKLIF.

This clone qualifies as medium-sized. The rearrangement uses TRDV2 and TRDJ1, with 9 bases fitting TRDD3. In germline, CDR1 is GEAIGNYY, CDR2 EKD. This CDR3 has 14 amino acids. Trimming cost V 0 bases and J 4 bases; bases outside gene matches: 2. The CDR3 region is CACDTGGYSDKLIF. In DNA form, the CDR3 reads TGTGCCTGTGACACCGGGGGATACAGCGATAAACTCATCTTT.

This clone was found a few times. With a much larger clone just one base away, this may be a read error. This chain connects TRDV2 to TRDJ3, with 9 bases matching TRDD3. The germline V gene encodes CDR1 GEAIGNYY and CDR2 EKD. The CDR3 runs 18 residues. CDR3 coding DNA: TGTGCCAGTGACACCTACTGGGGGAGCTCCTGGGACACCCGACAGATGTTTTTC. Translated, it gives CASDTYWGSSWDTRQMFF.

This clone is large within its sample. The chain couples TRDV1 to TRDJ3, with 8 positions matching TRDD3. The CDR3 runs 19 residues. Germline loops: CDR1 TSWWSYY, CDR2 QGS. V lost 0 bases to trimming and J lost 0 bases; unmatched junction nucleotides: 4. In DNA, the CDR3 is TGTGCTCTTGGGGAACTGGGGGATAAGAGCTCCTGGGACACCCGACAGATGTTTTTC. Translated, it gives CALGELGDKSSWDTRQMFF.

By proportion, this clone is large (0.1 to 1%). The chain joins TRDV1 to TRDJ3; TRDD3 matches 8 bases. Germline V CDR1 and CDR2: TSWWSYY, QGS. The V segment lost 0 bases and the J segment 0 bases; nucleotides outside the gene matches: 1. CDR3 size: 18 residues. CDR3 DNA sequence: TGTGCTCTTGGGGAACTGGGGGATAGCTCCTGGGACACCCGACAGATGTTTTTC. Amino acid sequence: CALGELGDSSWDTRQMFF.

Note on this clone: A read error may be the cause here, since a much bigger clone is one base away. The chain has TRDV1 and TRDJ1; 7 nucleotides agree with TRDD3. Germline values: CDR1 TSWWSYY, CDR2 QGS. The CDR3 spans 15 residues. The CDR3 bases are TGTGCTATTGGGGAACTAGGGGGATACACCGATAAACTCATCTTT. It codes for CAIGELGGYTDKLIF.

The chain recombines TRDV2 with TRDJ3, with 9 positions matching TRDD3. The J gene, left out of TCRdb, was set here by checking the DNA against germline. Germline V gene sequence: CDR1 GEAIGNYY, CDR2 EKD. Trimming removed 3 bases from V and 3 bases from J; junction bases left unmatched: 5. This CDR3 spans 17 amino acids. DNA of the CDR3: TGTGCCTGTGACGCGTACTGGGGGAACTGGGACACCCGACAGATGTTTTTC. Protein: CACDAYWGNWDTRQMFF.

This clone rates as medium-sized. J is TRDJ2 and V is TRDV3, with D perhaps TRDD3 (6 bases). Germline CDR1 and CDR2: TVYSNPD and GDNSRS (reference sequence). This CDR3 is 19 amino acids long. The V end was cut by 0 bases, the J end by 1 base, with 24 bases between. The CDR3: CAFSFLGGSTHCLTAQLFF. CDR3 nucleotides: TGTGCCTTTAGCTTTTTGGGGGGTTCGACCCATTGTTTGACAGCACAACTCTTCTTT.

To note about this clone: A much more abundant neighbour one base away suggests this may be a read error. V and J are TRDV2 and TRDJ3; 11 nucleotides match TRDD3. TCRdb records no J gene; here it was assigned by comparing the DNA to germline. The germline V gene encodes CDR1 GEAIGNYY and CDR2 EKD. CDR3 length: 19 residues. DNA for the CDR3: TGTGCATGTGACACCGTACTGGGGGATAGCTCCTGGGACACCCGACAGATGTTTTTC. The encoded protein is CACDTVLGDSSWDTRQMFF.

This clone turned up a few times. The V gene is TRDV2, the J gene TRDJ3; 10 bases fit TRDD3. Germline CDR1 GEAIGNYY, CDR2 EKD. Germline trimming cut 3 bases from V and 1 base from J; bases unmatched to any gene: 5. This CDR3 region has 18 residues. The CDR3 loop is CACDDGGYASWDTRQMFF. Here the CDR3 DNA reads TGTGCCTGTGACGACGGGGGATACGCGTCCTGGGACACCCGACAGATGTTTTTC.

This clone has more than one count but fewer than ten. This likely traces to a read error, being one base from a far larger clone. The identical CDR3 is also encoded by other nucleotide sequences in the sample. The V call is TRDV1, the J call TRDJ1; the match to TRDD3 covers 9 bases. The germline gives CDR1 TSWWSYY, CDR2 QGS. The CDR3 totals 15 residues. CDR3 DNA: TGTGCTCTTGGGGAACTACTGGGGGACACAGATAAACTCATCTTT. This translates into CALGELLGDTDKLIF.

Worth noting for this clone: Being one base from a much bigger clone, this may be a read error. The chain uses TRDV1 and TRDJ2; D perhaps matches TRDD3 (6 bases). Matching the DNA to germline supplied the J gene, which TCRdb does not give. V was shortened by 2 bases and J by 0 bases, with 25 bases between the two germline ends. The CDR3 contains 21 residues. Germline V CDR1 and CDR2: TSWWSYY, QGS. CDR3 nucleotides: TGTGCTCTTGGGGAAGGTGGTGGGGGTCCCCATACCCTCTCTTTGACAGCACAACTCTTCTTT. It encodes CALGEGGGGPHTLSLTAQLFF.

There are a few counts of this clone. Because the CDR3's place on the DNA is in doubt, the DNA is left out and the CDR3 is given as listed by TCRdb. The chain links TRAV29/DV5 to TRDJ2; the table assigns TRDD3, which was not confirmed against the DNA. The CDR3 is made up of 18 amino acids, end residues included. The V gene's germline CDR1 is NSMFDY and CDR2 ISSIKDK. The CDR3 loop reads CSVLLCSKLLGDTAQLFF.

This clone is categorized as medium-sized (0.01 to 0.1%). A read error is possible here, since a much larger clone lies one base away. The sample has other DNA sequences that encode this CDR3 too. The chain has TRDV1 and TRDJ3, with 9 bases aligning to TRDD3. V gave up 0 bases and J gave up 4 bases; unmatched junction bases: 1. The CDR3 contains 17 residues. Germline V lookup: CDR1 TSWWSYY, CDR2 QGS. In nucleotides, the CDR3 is TGTGCTCTTGGGGAACTGGGGGATACTTGGGACACCCGACAGATGTTTTTC. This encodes CALGELGDTWDTRQMFF.

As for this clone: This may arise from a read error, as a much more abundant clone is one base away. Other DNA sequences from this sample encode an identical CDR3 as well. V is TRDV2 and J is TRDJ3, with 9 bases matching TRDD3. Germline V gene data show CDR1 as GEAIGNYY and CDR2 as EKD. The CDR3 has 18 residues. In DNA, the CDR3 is TGTGCCTGTGACAAGGGGATACGCAGCTCCTGGGACACCCGCCAGATGTTTTTC. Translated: CACDKGIRSSWDTRQMFF.

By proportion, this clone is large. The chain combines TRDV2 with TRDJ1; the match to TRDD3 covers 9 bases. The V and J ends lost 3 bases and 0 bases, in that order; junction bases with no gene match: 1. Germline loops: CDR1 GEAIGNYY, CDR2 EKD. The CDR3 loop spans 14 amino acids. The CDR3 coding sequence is TGTGCCTGTGACGCTGGGGGATACACCGATAAACTCATCTTT. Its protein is CACDAGGYTDKLIF.

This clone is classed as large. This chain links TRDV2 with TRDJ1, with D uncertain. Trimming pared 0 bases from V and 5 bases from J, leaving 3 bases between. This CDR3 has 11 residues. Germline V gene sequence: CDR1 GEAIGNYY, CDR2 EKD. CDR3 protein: CACDTGDKLIF. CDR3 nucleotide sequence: TGTGCCTGTGACACCGGTGATAAACTCATCTTT.

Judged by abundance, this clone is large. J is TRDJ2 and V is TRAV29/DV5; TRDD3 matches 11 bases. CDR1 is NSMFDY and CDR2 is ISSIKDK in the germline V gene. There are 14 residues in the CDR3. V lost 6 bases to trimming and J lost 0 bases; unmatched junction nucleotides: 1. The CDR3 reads CAVLGDTLTAQLFF. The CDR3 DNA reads TGTGCAGTACTGGGGGATACTTTGACAGCACAACTCTTCTTT. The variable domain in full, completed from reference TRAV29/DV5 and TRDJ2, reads DQQVKQNSPSLSVQEGRISILNCDYTNSMFDYFLWYKKYPAEGPTFLISISSIKDKNEDGRFTVFLNKSAKHLSLHIVPSQPGDSAVYFCAVLGDTLTAQLFFGKGTQLIVEP.

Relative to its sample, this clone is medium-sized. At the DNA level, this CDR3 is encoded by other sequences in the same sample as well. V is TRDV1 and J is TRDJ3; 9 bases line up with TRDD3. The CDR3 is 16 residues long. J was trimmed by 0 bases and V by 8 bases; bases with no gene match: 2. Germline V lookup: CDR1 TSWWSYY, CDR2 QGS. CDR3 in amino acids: CALTGGSSWDTRQMFF. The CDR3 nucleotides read TGTGCTCTTACTGGGGGAAGCTCCTGGGACACCCGACAGATGTTTTTC.

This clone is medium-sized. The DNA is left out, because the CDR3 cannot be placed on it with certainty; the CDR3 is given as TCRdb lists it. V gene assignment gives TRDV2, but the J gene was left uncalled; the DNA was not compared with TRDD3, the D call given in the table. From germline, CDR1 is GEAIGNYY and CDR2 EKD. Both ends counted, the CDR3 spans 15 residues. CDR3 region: CACDTGDWDTRQMFF.

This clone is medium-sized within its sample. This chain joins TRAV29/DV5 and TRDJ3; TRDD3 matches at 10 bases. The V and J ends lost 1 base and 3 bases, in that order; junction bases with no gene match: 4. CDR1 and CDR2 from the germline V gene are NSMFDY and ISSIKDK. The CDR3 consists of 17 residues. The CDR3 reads CAASWGIHRWDTRQMFF. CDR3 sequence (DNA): TGTGCAGCAAGCTGGGGGATACATCGCTGGGACACCCGACAGATGTTTTTC.

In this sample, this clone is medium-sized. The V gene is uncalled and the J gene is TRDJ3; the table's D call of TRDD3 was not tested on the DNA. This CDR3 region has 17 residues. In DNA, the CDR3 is TGTGCTGTCCCTACTGGGGGATACTCCTGGGACACCCGACAGATGTTTTTC. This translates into CAVPTGGYSWDTRQMFF.

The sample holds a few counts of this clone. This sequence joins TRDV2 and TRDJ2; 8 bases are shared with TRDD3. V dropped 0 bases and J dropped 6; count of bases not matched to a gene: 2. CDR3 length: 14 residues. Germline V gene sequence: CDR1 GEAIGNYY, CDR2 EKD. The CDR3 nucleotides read TGTGCCTGTGACACCTGGGGGATGGCAGCACAACTCTTCTTT. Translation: CACDTWGMAAQLFF.

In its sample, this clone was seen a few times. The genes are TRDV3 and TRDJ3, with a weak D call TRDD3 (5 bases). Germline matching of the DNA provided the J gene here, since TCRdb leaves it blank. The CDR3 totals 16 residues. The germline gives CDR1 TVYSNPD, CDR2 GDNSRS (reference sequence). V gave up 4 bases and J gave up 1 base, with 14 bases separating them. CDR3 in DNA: TGTGCCTCGGGGGTTTTACTTTCCTGGGACACCCGACAGATGTTTTTC. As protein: CASGVLLSWDTRQMFF.

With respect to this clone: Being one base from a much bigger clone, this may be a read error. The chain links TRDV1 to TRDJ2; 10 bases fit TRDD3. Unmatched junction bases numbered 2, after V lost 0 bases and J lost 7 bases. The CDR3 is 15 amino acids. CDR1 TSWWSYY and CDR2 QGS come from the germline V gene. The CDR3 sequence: CALGELGDTGAQLFF. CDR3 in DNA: TGTGCTCTTGGGGAACTGGGGGATACGGGAGCACAACTCTTCTTT.

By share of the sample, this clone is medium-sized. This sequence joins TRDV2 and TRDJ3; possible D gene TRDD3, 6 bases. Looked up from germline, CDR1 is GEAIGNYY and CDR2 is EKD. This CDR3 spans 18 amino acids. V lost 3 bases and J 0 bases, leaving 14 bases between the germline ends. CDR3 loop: CACDAYWVLSWDTRQMFF. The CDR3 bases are TGTGCCTGTGACGCGTACTGGGTCCTCTCCTGGGACACCCGACAGATGTTTTTC.